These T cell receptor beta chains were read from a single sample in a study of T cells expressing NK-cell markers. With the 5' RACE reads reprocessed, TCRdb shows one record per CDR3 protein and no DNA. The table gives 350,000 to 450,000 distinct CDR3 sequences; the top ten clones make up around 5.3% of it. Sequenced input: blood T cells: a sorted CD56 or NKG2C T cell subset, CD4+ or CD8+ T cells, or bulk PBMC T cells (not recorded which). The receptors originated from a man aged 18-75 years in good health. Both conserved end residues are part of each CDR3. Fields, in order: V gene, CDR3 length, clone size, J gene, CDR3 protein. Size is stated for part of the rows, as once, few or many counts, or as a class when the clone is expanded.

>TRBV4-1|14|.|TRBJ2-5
CASSQGPSRETQYF
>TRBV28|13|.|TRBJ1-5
CASSMPPNQPQHF
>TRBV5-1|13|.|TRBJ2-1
CASRGTGWNEQFF
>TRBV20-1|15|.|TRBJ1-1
CSARPPGQGPTEAFF
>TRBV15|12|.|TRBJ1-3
CATSLTGNTIYF
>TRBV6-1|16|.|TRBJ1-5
CASSGDSRGGNQPQHF
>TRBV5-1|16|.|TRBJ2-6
CASSLGQSSGANVLTF
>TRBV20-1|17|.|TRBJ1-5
CSATRDREPDSNQPQHF
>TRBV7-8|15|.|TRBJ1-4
CASSLEPGPREKLFF
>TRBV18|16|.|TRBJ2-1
CASSPGLADSYNEQFF
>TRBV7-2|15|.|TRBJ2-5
CASSTWTSVGETQYF
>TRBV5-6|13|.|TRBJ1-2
CASSRDSNYGYTF
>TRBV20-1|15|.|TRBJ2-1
CSARIAGRRANEQFF
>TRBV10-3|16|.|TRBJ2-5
CAISESPRTGKETQYF
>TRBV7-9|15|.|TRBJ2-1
CASSKKGQAYNEQFF
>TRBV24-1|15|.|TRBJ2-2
CATSGRGTGSGELFF
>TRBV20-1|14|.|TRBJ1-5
CSARSGAWNQPQHF
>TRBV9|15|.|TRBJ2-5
CASSAGLAGGETQYF
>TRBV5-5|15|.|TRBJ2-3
CASSPTSGHTDTQYF
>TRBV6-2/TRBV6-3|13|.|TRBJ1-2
CASSLQTGGGYTF
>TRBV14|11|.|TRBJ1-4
CASSQGLKLFF
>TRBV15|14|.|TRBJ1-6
CATSRDLGGSPLHF
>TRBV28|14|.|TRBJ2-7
CASSLGTGLHEQYF
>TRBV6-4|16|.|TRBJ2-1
CASSAVGQGSYNEQFF
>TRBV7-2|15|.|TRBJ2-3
CASSLSSGGGDTQYF
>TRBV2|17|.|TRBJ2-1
CASRARPSGGDGNEQFF
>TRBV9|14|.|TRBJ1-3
CASSVNTRGNTIYF
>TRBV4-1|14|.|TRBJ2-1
CASSRRLEQGEQFF
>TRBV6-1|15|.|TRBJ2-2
CASSVELAGALGLFF
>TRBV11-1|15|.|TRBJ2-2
CASGLDRARSGELFF
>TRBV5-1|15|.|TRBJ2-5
CASSFRDSQLETQYF
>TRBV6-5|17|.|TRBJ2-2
CASSRDRVVKNTGELFF
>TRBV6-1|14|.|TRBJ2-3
CASKGSGATDTQYF
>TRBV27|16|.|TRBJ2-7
CASSPQGQRNSYEQYF
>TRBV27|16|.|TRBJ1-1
CASSLGPAAGSLEAFF
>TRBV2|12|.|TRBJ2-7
CASRMDRGEQYF
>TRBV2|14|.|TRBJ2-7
CARGRGQGSYEQYF
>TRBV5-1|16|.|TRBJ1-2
CASSGGGQGINYGYTF
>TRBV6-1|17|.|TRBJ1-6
CASSPRTGIFRVAALHF
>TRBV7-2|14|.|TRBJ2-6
CASDRASGANVLTF
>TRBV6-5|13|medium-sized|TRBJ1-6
CASRDRGDSPLHF
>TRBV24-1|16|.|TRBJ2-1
CATSDLTGQGAYEQFF
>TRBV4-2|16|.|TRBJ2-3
CASSQDIAGFTDTQYF
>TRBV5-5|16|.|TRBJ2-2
CASSALAGANTGELFF
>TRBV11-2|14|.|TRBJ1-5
CASIGVFSNQPQHF
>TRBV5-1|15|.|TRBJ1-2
CASSFGHGGNYGYTF
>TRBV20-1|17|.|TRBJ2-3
CSANLAGLAGSADTQYF
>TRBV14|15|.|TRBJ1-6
CASSQDLGSNSPLHF